A selection of T cell receptor beta chains follows, all from one sample in a study of T-cell memory formation after mild COVID-19. TCRdb itself ran the 5' RACE reads through MiXCR, one entry per CDR3 protein. This sample has about 470,000 distinct CDR3 sequences, with over 15% found just once. The sequenced material came from PBMCs or a T cell subset sorted from them (not recorded which). These TCRs come from an adult woman who had mild COVID-19 (a few samples of this study predate the infection). Cell type and time point are not known. Both conserved end residues are part of each CDR3. Fields, in order: V gene, J gene, clone size, D gene, CDR3 DNA, CDR3 protein. A D gene is named only where the DNA matches it firmly. Size is omitted from some rows. Given values are once, few, many or a class for expanded clones.

v_gene: TRBV6-2/TRBV6-3; j_gene: TRBJ2-5; abundance: -; d_gene: TRBD2; CDR3nt: TGTGCCAGCAGTTACTCGGGAGGGCAAGAGACCCAGTACTTC; CDR3aa: CASSYSGGQETQYF
v_gene: TRBV7-3; j_gene: TRBJ2-1; abundance: -; d_gene: -; CDR3nt: TGTGCCAGCAGCTCCCGGGGAGCTAGAGATGAGCAGTTCTTC; CDR3aa: CASSSRGARDEQFF
v_gene: TRBV7-3; j_gene: TRBJ2-3; abundance: many; d_gene: -; CDR3nt: TGTGCCAGCAGCTTAGGGGCAGGGGAAGCAGATACGCAGTATTTT; CDR3aa: CASSLGAGEADTQYF
v_gene: TRBV12-3/TRBV12-4; j_gene: TRBJ2-4; abundance: -; d_gene: TRBD1; CDR3nt: TGTGCCAGCAGTCCACAGGGGGCCGGGTGGAACATTCAGTACTTC; CDR3aa: CASSPQGAGWNIQYF
v_gene: TRBV29-1; j_gene: TRBJ1-2; abundance: few; d_gene: -; CDR3nt: TGCAGCGACCGGAAATCGAACTATGGCTACACCTTC; CDR3aa: CSDRKSNYGYTF
v_gene: TRBV29-1; j_gene: TRBJ2-5; abundance: few; d_gene: -; CDR3nt: TGCAGCGTTGAGGGATGGGAAGAGACCCAGTACTTC; CDR3aa: CSVEGWEETQYF
v_gene: TRBV5-1; j_gene: TRBJ2-2; abundance: many; d_gene: TRBD1; CDR3nt: TGCGCCAGCAGCTTGGACCTACCGGGACAGGGGGCCGGGGAGCTGTTTTTT; CDR3aa: CASSLDLPGQGAGELFF
v_gene: TRBV7-6; j_gene: TRBJ2-7; abundance: -; d_gene: -; CDR3nt: TGTGCCAGCAGTCACCGGGACGGTGGTCTGGGTGAGCAGTACTTC; CDR3aa: CASSHRDGGLGEQYF
v_gene: TRBV6-5; j_gene: TRBJ2-5; abundance: -; d_gene: -; CDR3nt: TGTGCCAGCAGTTATGGGATAAGGGAGACCCAGTACTTC; CDR3aa: CASSYGIRETQYF
v_gene: TRBV4-1; j_gene: TRBJ2-2; abundance: -; d_gene: -; CDR3nt: TGCGCCAGCAGCCTCGAGGGCGCCCGCGGGGAGCTGTTTTTT; CDR3aa: CASSLEGARGELFF
v_gene: TRBV7-9; j_gene: TRBJ2-6; abundance: -; d_gene: -; CDR3nt: TGTGCCAGCAGCCCTTGGGGGGTGGCTGGGGCCAACGTCCTGACTTTC; CDR3aa: CASSPWGVAGANVLTF
v_gene: TRBV5-1; j_gene: TRBJ1-3; abundance: -; d_gene: TRBD1; CDR3nt: TGCGCCAGCAGCTCGGACAGGGGGCCTGGAAACACCATATATTTT; CDR3aa: CASSSDRGPGNTIYF
v_gene: TRBV19; j_gene: TRBJ1-5; abundance: -; d_gene: -; CDR3nt: TGTGCCAGTAGTATCATTGACAGAGTAATCTATTCTGACACTAGCAATCAGCCCCAGCATTTT; CDR3aa: CASSIIDRVIYSDTSNQPQHF
v_gene: TRBV20-1; j_gene: TRBJ2-5; abundance: many; d_gene: -; CDR3nt: TGCAGTGCCACGGACCGTCGAGAGACCCAGTACTTC; CDR3aa: CSATDRRETQYF
v_gene: TRBV11-2; j_gene: TRBJ2-7; abundance: few; d_gene: TRBD2; CDR3nt: TGTGCCAGCAGCTTAGTAGCGGGAGGGCCGCCTTACGAGCAGTACTTC; CDR3aa: CASSLVAGGPPYEQYF
v_gene: TRBV3-1; j_gene: TRBJ2-7; abundance: -; d_gene: -; CDR3nt: TGTGCCAGCAGCCGGACGACGATGGGGGGGGCAGCCTACGAGCAGTACTTC; CDR3aa: CASSRTTMGGAAYEQYF
v_gene: TRBV12-3/TRBV12-4; j_gene: TRBJ2-3; abundance: -; d_gene: -; CDR3nt: TGTGCCAGCAGCACGGGGTCCGGGACAGATACGCAGTATTTT; CDR3aa: CASSTGSGTDTQYF
v_gene: TRBV7-3; j_gene: TRBJ2-1; abundance: -; d_gene: -; CDR3nt: TGTGCCAGCAGCCCAGGGAGATCGGGTGAGCAGTTCTTC; CDR3aa: CASSPGRSGEQFF
v_gene: TRBV5-1; j_gene: TRBJ1-4; abundance: few; d_gene: TRBD1; CDR3nt: TGCGCCAGCAGCTTGGGGGACAGGGGAATAGAAAAACTGTTTTTT; CDR3aa: CASSLGDRGIEKLFF
v_gene: TRBV4-2; j_gene: TRBJ2-7; abundance: -; d_gene: -; CDR3nt: TGTGCCAGCAGCCAAGTTTTTAGCCGTCAGGAGTTATACGAGCAGTACTTC; CDR3aa: CASSQVFSRQELYEQYF
v_gene: TRBV29-1; j_gene: TRBJ1-2; abundance: -; d_gene: -; CDR3nt: TGCAGCGTTGCTCTCTTCAGGGGCTATGGCTACACCTTC; CDR3aa: CSVALFRGYGYTF
v_gene: TRBV9; j_gene: TRBJ1-1; abundance: -; d_gene: -; CDR3nt: TGTGCCAGCAGCGCGAAATTGTACACTGAAGCTTTCTTT; CDR3aa: CASSAKLYTEAFF
v_gene: TRBV15; j_gene: TRBJ2-4; abundance: -; d_gene: -; CDR3nt: TGTGCCACCAGCAGATCCCACTCCATTCAGTACTTC; CDR3aa: CATSRSHSIQYF
v_gene: TRBV2; j_gene: TRBJ2-5; abundance: -; d_gene: -; CDR3nt: TGTGCCAGCAACCGGGACTCCCAAGAGACCCAGTACTTC; CDR3aa: CASNRDSQETQYF
v_gene: TRBV9; j_gene: TRBJ2-7; abundance: -; d_gene: TRBD2; CDR3nt: TGTGCCAGCAGCGTGGGACTAGCGGGAGTTGGTTACGAGCAGTACTTC; CDR3aa: CASSVGLAGVGYEQYF
v_gene: TRBV7-6; j_gene: TRBJ1-5; abundance: few; d_gene: TRBD1; CDR3nt: TGTGCCAGCAGCTTAAGACAGGGTTACAATCAGCCCCAGCATTTT; CDR3aa: CASSLRQGYNQPQHF
v_gene: TRBV12-3/TRBV12-4; j_gene: TRBJ1-1; abundance: many; d_gene: TRBD1; CDR3nt: TGTGCCAGTAGCGCGGCAGGGGGCGGTGAAGCTTTCTTT; CDR3aa: CASSAAGGGEAFF
v_gene: TRBV18; j_gene: TRBJ1-2; abundance: few; d_gene: -; CDR3nt: TGTGCCAGCTCACTTTGGGACGGCTATGGCTACACCTTC; CDR3aa: CASSLWDGYGYTF
v_gene: TRBV18; j_gene: TRBJ1-1; abundance: few; d_gene: -; CDR3nt: TGTGCCAGCTCACCACAGGAGGCGGGGAACACTGAAGCTTTCTTT; CDR3aa: CASSPQEAGNTEAFF
v_gene: TRBV12-3/TRBV12-4; j_gene: TRBJ2-1; abundance: few; d_gene: -; CDR3nt: TGTGCCAGCGACTCGAAGGGGCTCGGGAGCAAAGTGAATGAGCAGTTCTTC; CDR3aa: CASDSKGLGSKVNEQFF
v_gene: TRBV6-6; j_gene: TRBJ1-5; abundance: few; d_gene: -; CDR3nt: TGTGCCAGCAGGGCATTGAATCAGCCCCAGCATTTT; CDR3aa: CASRALNQPQHF
v_gene: TRBV7-9; j_gene: TRBJ2-6; abundance: few; d_gene: TRBD1; CDR3nt: TGTGCCAGCAGCCGGGACAGGGTGCGGTCTGGGGCCAACGTCCTGACTTTC; CDR3aa: CASSRDRVRSGANVLTF
v_gene: TRBV7-3; j_gene: TRBJ2-5; abundance: -; d_gene: TRBD1; CDR3nt: TGTGCCAGCAGCTTAAGTGGGACAGGGGTGGTGGAGACCCAGTACTTC; CDR3aa: CASSLSGTGVVETQYF
v_gene: TRBV5-1; j_gene: TRBJ2-7; abundance: few; d_gene: -; CDR3nt: TGCGCCAGCAGCAGGGACAACCGCTACGAGCAGTACTTC; CDR3aa: CASSRDNRYEQYF
v_gene: TRBV9; j_gene: TRBJ1-2; abundance: few; d_gene: -; CDR3nt: TGTGCCAGCAGCGCCCGATCGGGTAGAGGTTACGGCTACACCTTC; CDR3aa: CASSARSGRGYGYTF
v_gene: TRBV4-3; j_gene: TRBJ2-7; abundance: -; d_gene: -; CDR3nt: TGCGCCAGCAGCCAAGTTACAGGGTTCTACGAGCAGTACTTC; CDR3aa: CASSQVTGFYEQYF
v_gene: TRBV6-2/TRBV6-3; j_gene: TRBJ1-6; abundance: -; d_gene: -; CDR3nt: TGTGCCAGCGGATTAAGTTCTAATTCACCCCTCCACTTT; CDR3aa: CASGLSSNSPLHF
v_gene: TRBV6-6; j_gene: TRBJ2-6; abundance: -; d_gene: TRBD2; CDR3nt: TGTGCCAGCAGACCTAGCGGGATTTCTGGGGCCAACGTCCTGACTTTC; CDR3aa: CASRPSGISGANVLTF
v_gene: TRBV20-1; j_gene: TRBJ2-7; abundance: -; d_gene: -; CDR3nt: TGCAGTGCTAGAGTGCTCGGGGCAGCTTCGTACTACGAGCAGTACTTC; CDR3aa: CSARVLGAASYYEQYF
v_gene: TRBV10-3; j_gene: TRBJ1-5; abundance: few; d_gene: -; CDR3nt: TGTGCCATCAGTAGAGAGAATAGCAATCAGCCCCAGCATTTT; CDR3aa: CAISRENSNQPQHF
v_gene: TRBV5-5; j_gene: TRBJ2-5; abundance: -; d_gene: -; CDR3nt: TGTGCCAGCAGCTTGGAAGGGCGTACGGAGACCCAGTACTTC; CDR3aa: CASSLEGRTETQYF
v_gene: TRBV5-1; j_gene: TRBJ2-2; abundance: -; d_gene: -; CDR3nt: TGCGCCAGCAGCTTAGGAGGGTTGAGTACCGGGGAGCTGTTTTTT; CDR3aa: CASSLGGLSTGELFF
v_gene: TRBV5-1; j_gene: TRBJ1-1; abundance: -; d_gene: TRBD1; CDR3nt: TGCGCCAGCAGCACAGTCCTGGGAAGGACAGGGGGGGTGAGCACTGAAGCTTTCTTT; CDR3aa: CASSTVLGRTGGVSTEAFF
v_gene: TRBV29-1; j_gene: TRBJ2-6; abundance: -; d_gene: -; CDR3nt: TGCAGCGCACTGGCAGGGGCTGGGGCCAACGTCCTGACTTTC; CDR3aa: CSALAGAGANVLTF
v_gene: TRBV10-3; j_gene: TRBJ1-1; abundance: many; d_gene: -; CDR3nt: TGTGCCATCAGCAGAGACCAGGGGCGGTCCACTGAAGCTTTCTTT; CDR3aa: CAISRDQGRSTEAFF
v_gene: TRBV29-1; j_gene: TRBJ2-7; abundance: few; d_gene: TRBD2; CDR3nt: TGCAGCGTTGTGTCAGGACTAGCTAATGGCTACGAGCAGTACTTC; CDR3aa: CSVVSGLANGYEQYF
v_gene: TRBV5-5; j_gene: TRBJ1-2; abundance: few; d_gene: TRBD1; CDR3nt: TGTGCCAGCAGCTCGATACCGGGACAGAACTATGGCTACACCTTC; CDR3aa: CASSSIPGQNYGYTF
v_gene: TRBV3-1; j_gene: TRBJ2-3; abundance: -; d_gene: TRBD2; CDR3nt: TGTGCCAGCAGCCAACGACTAGCGAACACAGATACGCAGTATTTT; CDR3aa: CASSQRLANTDTQYF
v_gene: TRBV9; j_gene: TRBJ2-1; abundance: -; d_gene: TRBD1; CDR3nt: TGTGCCAGCAACCTGGGACAGGGAGACTTCAATGAGCAGTTCTTC; CDR3aa: CASNLGQGDFNEQFF